Listed below are T cell receptor beta chains from one sample, sequenced in a study of blood T cells in healthy people across ages. In TCRdb, the 5' RACE reads were re-called with MiXCR into one record per CDR3 protein. The sample includes approximately 680,000 distinct CDR3 sequences, about 34% of them seen just once. Sequences were obtained from blood. Source of these receptors: a woman aged 80 or older in good health. Both conserved end residues are part of each CDR3.

v_call | cdr3_aa
TRBV11-1 | CASSFGQGEGYGYTF
TRBV7-8 | CASSFFRAPVAQNEKLFF
TRBV6-2/TRBV6-3 | CVSTTKTLNTGELFF
TRBV20-1 | CSALNSGTDSYEQYF
TRBV14 | CASSFGQPQETQYF
TRBV10-3 | CAISEPGGTQYF
TRBV7-2 | CASSSGGGELFF
TRBV3-1 | CASSRRAGGPWNEQFF
TRBV10-3 | CATRVRDDNSPLHF
TRBV5-1 | CASSPETLADYGYTF
TRBV20-1 | CSATLAGAGEQYF
TRBV14 | CASSQIQGLAFF
TRBV6-2/TRBV6-3 | CASSGLPGGYTF
TRBV19 | CASSTLTGGSSYNEQFF
TRBV2 | CASSELISYEQYF
TRBV6-5 | CASSRPAGGSSSYGYTF
TRBV30 | CAWSNPGTTNEKLFF
TRBV28 | CASSYGTYSNQPQHF
TRBV28 | CASSLGLAGGTSTDTQYF
TRBV5-1 | CASSPPDRGWEQYF
TRBV7-8 | CASSLPHLVQYF
TRBV7-2 | CASSHDRGWETQYF
TRBV7-8 | CASSPTRQITPDTQYF
TRBV30 | CAWSSTDAQYF
TRBV4-2 | CASSQGGGTGELFF
TRBV4-3 | CASSQELRGPYGYTF
TRBV5-1 | CASSLDREGGNEQFF
TRBV3-1 | CASSQERGAEPSTDTQYF
TRBV10-3 | CATVSGTPRRDEQFF
TRBV7-3 | CASSPAGGQETQYF
TRBV5-4 | CASSSDRASYNEQFF
TRBV4-2 | CASSQSPRGAGNQPQHF
TRBV11-3 | CASSSRGQGSGEQFF
TRBV20-1 | CSARPLGTGDVSYTF
TRBV19 | CASSTVYGYTF